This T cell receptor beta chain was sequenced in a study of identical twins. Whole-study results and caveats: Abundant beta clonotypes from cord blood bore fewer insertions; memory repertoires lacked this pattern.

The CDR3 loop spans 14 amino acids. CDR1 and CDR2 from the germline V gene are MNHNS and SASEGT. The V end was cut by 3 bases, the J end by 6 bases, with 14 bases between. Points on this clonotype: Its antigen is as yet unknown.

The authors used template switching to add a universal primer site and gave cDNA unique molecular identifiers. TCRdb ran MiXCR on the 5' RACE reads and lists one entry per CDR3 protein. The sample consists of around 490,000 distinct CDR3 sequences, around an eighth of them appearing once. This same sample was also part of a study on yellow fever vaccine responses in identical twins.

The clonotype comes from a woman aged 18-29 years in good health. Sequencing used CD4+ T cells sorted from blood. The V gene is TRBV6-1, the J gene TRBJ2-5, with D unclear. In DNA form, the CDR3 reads TGTGCCAGCAGTGACAAATCGACTCCTCAGACCCAGTACTTC. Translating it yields CASSDKSTPQTQYF.